The TCR beta chain described here comes from a study of patients and donors after allogeneic stem cell transplantation. The CDR3 is 15 amino acids. The V and J ends lost 1 base and 5 bases respectively, with 13 bases between them. Germline-derived CDR1 and CDR2 are SGDLS and YYNGEE. TCRdb used MiXCR to reprocess the RT-PCR reads, holding one entry per CDR3 protein. The repertoire holds 920,000 or so distinct CDR3 sequences, with under 20% as singletons. This chain joins TRBV9 and TRBJ2-1, with D unresolved. The receptor was isolated from a human donor who was either an allogeneic HSCT recipient or a stem cell or donor lymphocyte infusion donor (not recorded which). It is not recorded whose cells these are; they may come from a transplant donor. The sample consisted of blood, either unsorted or a sorted T cell fraction (not recorded which). The CDR3 loop is CASSVTIGSHNEQFF. As DNA, the CDR3 is TGTGCCAGCAGCGTAACTATTGGGTCCCACAATGAGCAGTTCTTC.